This T cell receptor (beta chain) appears in the sequencing data of a study of blood T cell repertoires in COVID-19. On the study more broadly: Donors in the United States, Italy and Spain gave samples during acute or convalescent COVID-19. T cells, B-cell-depleted T cells, or PBMCs supplied cDNA or gDNA.

Some clones are missing from TCRdb's copy, which holds only in-frame ones; the method was immunoSEQ multiplex PCR. Of some 180,000 clones listed, about 80% are singletons. This CDR3 region has 14 residues. Germline V gene sequence: CDR1 SGHKS, CDR2 YYEKEE (reference sequence). The ends lost 4 bases at V and 10 bases at J; junction bases unmatched: 8. The TCR sequence derives from a man aged 65 to 85 with active or convalescent COVID-19. The specimen sequenced was peripheral blood. The chain has TRBV5-5 and TRBJ2-2, with 9 positions matching TRBD1. Here the CDR3 reads CASSVPGQGMELFF. The DNA of the CDR3 is TGTGCCAGCAGCGTACCGGGACAGGGTATGGAGCTGTTTTTT.